This is a list of T cell receptor beta chains from one sample in a study of radiation and T cells in renal cell carcinoma. The method was immunoSEQ multiplex PCR; TCRdb's version includes in-frame clones alone and lacks a portion of them. The sample yields about 140,000 clones, over 65% seen once. The input for sequencing was blood, taken from a patient whose treatment included radiotherapy and nephrectomy. The receptors come from a woman in her forties or fifties with renal cell carcinoma. The CDR3 runs from the conserved cysteine through the conserved F or W. A D gene is named only where the DNA matches it firmly. The size of a clone is reported for some rows only, either as once, few or many, or as a class for expanded clones.

NA | TRBJ1-1 | few | TRBV15 | CATSRDSGSTEAFF | TGTGCCACCAGCAGAGATTCGGGTTCTACTGAAGCTTTCTTT
NA | TRBJ1-1 | once | TRBV7-8 | CASSLEAHVRSTEAFF | TGTGCCAGCAGCTTAGAAGCCCATGTTCGAAGCACTGAAGCTTTCTTT
NA | TRBJ2-7 | few | TRBV7-7 | CASSLAGGAQYF | TGTGCCAGCAGCTTAGCGGGGGGCGCGCAGTACTTC
TRBD1 | TRBJ1-5 | NA | TRBV2 | CASSDWTGNSNQPQHF | TGTGCCAGCAGTGATTGGACAGGGAATAGCAATCAGCCCCAGCATTTT
NA | TRBJ2-5 | NA | TRBV2 | CASSALRQEGETQYF | TGTGCCAGCAGTGCATTGAGGCAGGAGGGAGAGACCCAGTACTTC
NA | TRBJ1-1 | once | TRBV10-1 | CASRREEDTEAFF | TGCGCCAGCAGAAGGGAAGAAGACACTGAAGCTTTCTTT
NA | TRBJ2-1 | NA | TRBV19 | CASSDLREQFF | TGTGCCAGTAGTGACCTTCGGGAGCAGTTCTTC
NA | TRBJ1-1 | NA | TRBV5-6 | CASSPPRNTEAFF | TGTGCCAGCAGCCCACCCAGGAACACTGAAGCTTTCTTT
NA | TRBJ2-6 | NA | TRBV10-2 | CASTTPRGSLSSSGANVLTF | TGCGCCAGCACCACCCCTCGGGGGAGTCTATCGAGTTCTGGGGCCAACGTCCTGACTTTC
TRBD1 | TRBJ1-4 | NA | TRBV5-1 | CASSFGTGGAFGEKLFF | TGCGCCAGCAGCTTCGGGACAGGGGGCGCATTTGGTGAAAAACTGTTTTTT
NA | TRBJ2-1 | NA | TRBV7-9 | CASSLRSSAENEQFF | TGTGCCAGCAGCTTACGGTCCAGCGCAGAAAATGAGCAGTTCTTC
NA | TRBJ1-1 | NA | TRBV5-1 | CASKQDGSWTEAFF | TGCGCCAGCAAACAAGACGGGAGTTGGACTGAAGCTTTCTTT
TRBD1 | TRBJ2-7 | NA | TRBV28 | CASSRTGGYEQYF | TGTGCCAGCTCCCGGACAGGGGGCTACGAGCAGTACTTC
NA | TRBJ1-1 | NA | TRBV10-3 | CAISESKGQQHGAFF | TGTGCCATCAGTGAGTCGAAAGGTCAGCAGCACGGAGCTTTCTTT
TRBD1 | TRBJ1-2 | NA | TRBV11-2 | CASSIRQGSYGYTF | TGTGCCAGCAGCATCCGACAGGGCAGCTATGGCTACACCTTC
NA | TRBJ1-1 | few | TRBV19 | CASLSRTTEAFF | TGTGCCAGTTTAAGCAGAACGACTGAAGCTTTCTTT
NA | TRBJ1-1 | NA | TRBV2 | CASVRTIMNTEAFF | TGTGCCAGTGTCCGTACGATCATGAACACTGAAGCTTTCTTT
NA | TRBJ2-3 | NA | TRBV1 | CTSNRDTQYF | TGCACCAGTAATAGAGATACGCAGTATTTT
NA | TRBJ2-7 | NA | TRBV5-1 | CASSSSLAGGYEQYF | TGCGCCAGCAGCTCGTCACTAGCAGGGGGCTACGAGCAGTACTTC
NA | TRBJ2-1 | NA | TRBV7-2 | CASSPVGGTSYNEQFF | TGTGCCAGCAGCCCCGTTGGGGGTACTTCCTACAATGAGCAGTTCTTC
TRBD1 | TRBJ2-7 | once | TRBV6-6 | CASRPRDSILYEQYF | TGTGCCAGCAGGCCCCGGGACAGCATTTTGTACGAGCAGTACTTC
TRBD2 | TRBJ2-1 | NA | TRBV25-1 | CASSESGGSSYNEQFF | TGTGCCAGCAGTGAGAGCGGGGGCAGCTCCTACAATGAGCAGTTCTTC
NA | TRBJ2-5 | few | TRBV5-6 | CASMPQVQETQYF | TGTGCCAGCATGCCACAGGTTCAAGAGACCCAGTACTTC
NA | TRBJ2-7 | NA | TRBV9 | CASSAYDGYEQYF | TGTGCCAGCAGCGCCTATGACGGATATGAGCAGTACTTC
NA | TRBJ2-3 | NA | TRBV9 | CASSVTQSWTTQYF | TGTGCCAGCAGCGTAACACAATCCTGGACGACGCAGTATTTT
NA | TRBJ1-2 | NA | TRBV11-2 | CASTVPGRDYGYTF | TGTGCCAGCACGGTACCGGGGCGAGACTATGGCTACACCTTC
NA | TRBJ2-1 | NA | TRBV4-3 | CASSQSSGNSYNEQFF | TGCGCCAGCAGCCAATCTTCAGGTAACTCCTACAATGAGCAGTTCTTC
TRBD2 | TRBJ2-7 | NA | TRBV7-2 | CASSLASERDSYEQYF | TGTGCCAGCAGCTTAGCGTCGGAGCGGGACTCCTACGAGCAGTACTTC
NA | TRBJ1-6 | NA | TRBV1 | CTSSPLTGRSSYNSPLHF | TGCACCAGCAGCCCCTTGACCGGCAGAAGCTCCTATAATTCACCCCTCCACTTT
NA | TRBJ1-3 | NA | TRBV7-9 | CASSLTNLGSGNTIYF | TGTGCCAGCAGCTTGACCAATTTGGGCTCTGGAAACACCATATATTTT
NA | TRBJ2-5 | NA | TRBV20-1 | CSASDIETQYF | TGCAGTGCTAGTGATATAGAGACCCAGTACTTC
NA | TRBJ1-1 | NA | TRBV5-1 | CASSPGVGENTEAFF | TGCGCCAGCAGCCCAGGGGTTGGGGAGAACACTGAAGCTTTCTTT
TRBD1 | TRBJ2-5 | NA | TRBV14 | CASSQVKDRLRGETQYF | TGTGCCAGCAGCCAAGTAAAGGACAGGTTGAGGGGAGAGACCCAGTACTTC
NA | TRBJ1-1 | NA | TRBV6-6 | CASSYSIGVGAEAFF | TGTGCCAGCAGTTACTCGATAGGGGTAGGTGCTGAAGCTTTCTTT
TRBD1 | TRBJ2-5 | NA | TRBV7-9 | CASSEGQASQETQYF | TGTGCCAGCAGCGAGGGACAGGCCTCACAAGAGACCCAGTACTTC
NA | TRBJ2-1 | NA | TRBV6-4 | CASSDSGTNEQFF | TGTGCCAGCAGTGACTCCGGGACAAATGAGCAGTTCTTC
NA | TRBJ1-5 | NA | TRBV10-3 | CATSTESNQPQHF | TGTGCCACCTCTACAGAGAGCAATCAGCCCCAGCATTTT